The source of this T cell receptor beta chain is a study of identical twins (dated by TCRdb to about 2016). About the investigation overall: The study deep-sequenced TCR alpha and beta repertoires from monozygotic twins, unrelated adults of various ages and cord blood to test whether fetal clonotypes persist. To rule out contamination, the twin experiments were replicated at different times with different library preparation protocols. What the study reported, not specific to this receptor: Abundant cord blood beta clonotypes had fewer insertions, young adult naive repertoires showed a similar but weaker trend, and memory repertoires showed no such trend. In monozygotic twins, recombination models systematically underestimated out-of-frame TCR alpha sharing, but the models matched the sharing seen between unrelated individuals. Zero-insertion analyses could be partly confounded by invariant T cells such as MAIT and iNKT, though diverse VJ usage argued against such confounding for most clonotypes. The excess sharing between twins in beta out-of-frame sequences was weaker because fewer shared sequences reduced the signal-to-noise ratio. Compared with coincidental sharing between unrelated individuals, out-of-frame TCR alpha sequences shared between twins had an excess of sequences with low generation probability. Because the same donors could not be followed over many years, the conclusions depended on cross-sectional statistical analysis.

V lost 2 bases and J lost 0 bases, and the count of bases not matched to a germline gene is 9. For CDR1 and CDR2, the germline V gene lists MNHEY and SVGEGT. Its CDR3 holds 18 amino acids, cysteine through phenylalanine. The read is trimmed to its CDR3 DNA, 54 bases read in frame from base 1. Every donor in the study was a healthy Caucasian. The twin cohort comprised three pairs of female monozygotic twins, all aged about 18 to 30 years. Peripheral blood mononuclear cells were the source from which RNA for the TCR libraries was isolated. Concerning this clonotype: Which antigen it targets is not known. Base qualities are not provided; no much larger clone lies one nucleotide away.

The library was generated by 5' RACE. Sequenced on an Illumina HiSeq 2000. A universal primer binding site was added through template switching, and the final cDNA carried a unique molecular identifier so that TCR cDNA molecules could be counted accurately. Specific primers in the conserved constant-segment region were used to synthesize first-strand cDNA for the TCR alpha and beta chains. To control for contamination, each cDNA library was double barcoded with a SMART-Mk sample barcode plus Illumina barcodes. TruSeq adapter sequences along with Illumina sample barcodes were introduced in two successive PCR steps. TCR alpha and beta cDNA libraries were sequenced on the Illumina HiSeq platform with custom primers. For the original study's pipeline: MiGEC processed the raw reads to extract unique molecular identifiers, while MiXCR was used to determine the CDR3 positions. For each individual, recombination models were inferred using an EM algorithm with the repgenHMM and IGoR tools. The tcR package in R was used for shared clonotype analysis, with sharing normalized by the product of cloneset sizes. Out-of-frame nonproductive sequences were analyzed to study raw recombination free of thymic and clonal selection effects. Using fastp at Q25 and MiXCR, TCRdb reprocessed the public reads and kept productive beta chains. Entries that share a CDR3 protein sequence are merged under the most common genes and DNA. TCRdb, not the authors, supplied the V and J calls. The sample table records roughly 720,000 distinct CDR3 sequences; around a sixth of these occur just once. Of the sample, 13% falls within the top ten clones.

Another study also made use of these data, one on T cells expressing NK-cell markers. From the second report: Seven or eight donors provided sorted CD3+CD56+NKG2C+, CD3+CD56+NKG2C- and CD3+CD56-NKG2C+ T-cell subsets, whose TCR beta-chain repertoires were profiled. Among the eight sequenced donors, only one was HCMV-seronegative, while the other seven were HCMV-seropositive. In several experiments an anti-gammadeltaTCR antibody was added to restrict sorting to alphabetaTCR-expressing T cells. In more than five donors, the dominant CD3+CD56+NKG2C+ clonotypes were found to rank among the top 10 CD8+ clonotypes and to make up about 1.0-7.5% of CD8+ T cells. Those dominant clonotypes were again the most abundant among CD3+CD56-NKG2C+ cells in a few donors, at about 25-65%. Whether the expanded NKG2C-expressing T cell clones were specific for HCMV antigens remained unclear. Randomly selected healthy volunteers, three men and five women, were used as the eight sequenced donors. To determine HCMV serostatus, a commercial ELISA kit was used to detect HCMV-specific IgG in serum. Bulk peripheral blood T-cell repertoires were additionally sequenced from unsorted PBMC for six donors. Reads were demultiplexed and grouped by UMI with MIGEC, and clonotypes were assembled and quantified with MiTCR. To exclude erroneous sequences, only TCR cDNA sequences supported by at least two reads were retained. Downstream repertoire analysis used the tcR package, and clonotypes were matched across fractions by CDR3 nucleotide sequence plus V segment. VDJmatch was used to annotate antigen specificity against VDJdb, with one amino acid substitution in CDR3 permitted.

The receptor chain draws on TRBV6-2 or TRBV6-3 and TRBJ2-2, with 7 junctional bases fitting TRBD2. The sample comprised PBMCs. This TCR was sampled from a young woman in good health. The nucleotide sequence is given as TGTGCCAGCAGTTACCTCTCGAGGGAGGGAGCGAACACCGGGGAGCTGTTTTTT. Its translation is CASSYLSREGANTGELFF.